This TCR beta chain was recorded in a study of human T cells and chemical hapten exposure. Regarding time point: patch test 1, 2 weeks after DPC sensitization. Treatment denoted: therapeutic diphenylcyclopropenone sensitization with weekly scalp DPC. Investigators collected blood before applying each patch test. The CDR3 consists of 14 residues. Germline trimming cut 5 bases from V and 1 base from J; bases unmatched to any gene: 4. Germline CDR1 is MNHEY and CDR2 is SMNVEV (reference sequence). TCRdb recomputed calls from the RACE reads with MiXCR, one row per CDR3 protein. The table shows 150,000 to 200,000 distinct CDR3 sequences, with 20% to 25% occurring only once.

The V and J genes are TRBV27 and TRBJ2-7; 8 nucleotides align to TRBD1. This TCR was recovered from a woman aged 45-60 years with alopecia areata. Some clones in this sample may be carry-over from other donors' samples. The specimen comprised whole blood, sampled in connection with sensitization to the hapten diphenylcyclopropenone (DPC). The CDR3 loop reads CASSKGDRSYEQYF. The CDR3 DNA sequence: TGTGCCAGCAGTAAAGGGGACAGGTCCTACGAGCAGTACTTC.